This is a list of T cell receptor beta chains from one sample in a study of T cell changes during pregnancy in multiple sclerosis. Repertoires were generated with immunoSEQ multiplex PCR, while TCRdb's copy carries only in-frame clones and drops some. The data show roughly 20,000 clones, roughly 90% seen once. This specimen consisted of CD8+ T cells from peripheral blood mononuclear cells, obtained in the first trimester of pregnancy. These TCRs come from a female donor with multiple sclerosis, enrolled in a pregnancy study. The CDR3 runs from the conserved cysteine through the conserved F or W. The D gene is left open where the match is weak. Clone size is not always given. Where it is, it says once, few, many or a class for expanded clones.

J gene: TRBJ2-3
V gene: TRBV29-1
clone size: -
D gene: TRBD2
CDR3 DNA: TGCAGCGTTGTCCCTAGCGGGAGGGCTGGAGATACGCAGTATTTT
CDR3 protein: CSVVPSGRAGDTQYF

J gene: TRBJ1-4
V gene: TRBV5-5
clone size: -
D gene: -
CDR3 DNA: TGTGCCAGCAGCCAAGAACAGGCAGGAGCTAATGAAAAACTGTTTTTT
CDR3 protein: CASSQEQAGANEKLFF

J gene: TRBJ2-1
V gene: TRBV6-1
clone size: -
D gene: TRBD2
CDR3 DNA: TGTGCCAGCAGTCAAGGGCGGGAGTGGGCCTACAATGAGCAGTTCTTC
CDR3 protein: CASSQGREWAYNEQFF

J gene: TRBJ2-2
V gene: TRBV19
clone size: -
D gene: -
CDR3 DNA: TGTGCCAGTAGTATTCCCTCGCCAGGCAGCACCGGGGAGCTGTTTTTT
CDR3 protein: CASSIPSPGSTGELFF

J gene: TRBJ2-7
V gene: TRBV4-3
clone size: -
D gene: -
CDR3 DNA: TGCGCCAGCAGCCAAGATAGGGGTATTCTTAACGAGCAGTACTTC
CDR3 protein: CASSQDRGILNEQYF

J gene: TRBJ2-2
V gene: TRBV6-5
clone size: -
D gene: TRBD2
CDR3 DNA: TGTGCCAGCAGTCCTAGCGGGATGAACACCGGGGAGCTGTTTTTT
CDR3 protein: CASSPSGMNTGELFF

J gene: TRBJ2-1
V gene: TRBV27
clone size: -
D gene: TRBD2
CDR3 DNA: TGTGCCAGCAGTTCACCCCGGGAGGTCGGTGAGCAGTTCTTC
CDR3 protein: CASSSPREVGEQFF

J gene: TRBJ2-7
V gene: TRBV28
clone size: -
D gene: TRBD1
CDR3 DNA: TGTGCCAGCAGGGACACAGGGGGTCCCTACGAGCAGTACTTC
CDR3 protein: CASRDTGGPYEQYF

J gene: TRBJ2-7
V gene: TRBV27
clone size: -
D gene: TRBD1
CDR3 DNA: TGTGCCAGCAGTTTATCGGGACAGGGAGGGTCCTACGAGCAGTACTTC
CDR3 protein: CASSLSGQGGSYEQYF

J gene: TRBJ2-7
V gene: TRBV6-1
clone size: many
D gene: -
CDR3 DNA: TGTGCCAGCAGTGAAGCGCCCGGTGTCTACGAGCAGTACTTC
CDR3 protein: CASSEAPGVYEQYF

J gene: TRBJ2-7
V gene: TRBV6-4
clone size: -
D gene: -
CDR3 DNA: TGTGCCAGCAGTGAGGGGGGTACATCCTACGAGCAGTACTTC
CDR3 protein: CASSEGGTSYEQYF

J gene: TRBJ2-7
V gene: TRBV14
clone size: -
D gene: TRBD2
CDR3 DNA: TGTGCCAGCAGCCCTAGCGGGAGCTACGAGCAGTACTTC
CDR3 protein: CASSPSGSYEQYF

J gene: TRBJ2-7
V gene: TRBV19
clone size: -
D gene: TRBD2
CDR3 DNA: TGTGCCAGTAGTTTCACGACTAGCGGAGCCTACGAGCAGTACTTC
CDR3 protein: CASSFTTSGAYEQYF

J gene: TRBJ2-1
V gene: TRBV4-3
clone size: -
D gene: -
CDR3 DNA: TGCGCCAGCAGCCAAGAAGTCGGGGGATACAATGAGCAGTTCTTC
CDR3 protein: CASSQEVGGYNEQFF

J gene: TRBJ2-1
V gene: TRBV5-8
clone size: -
D gene: -
CDR3 DNA: TGTGCCAGCAGCTTATCGGGAGACTACAATGAGCAGTTCTTC
CDR3 protein: CASSLSGDYNEQFF

J gene: TRBJ2-7
V gene: TRBV5-8
clone size: -
D gene: -
CDR3 DNA: TGTGCCAGCAGGTCGGGACATCGGGACTACGAGCAGTACTTC
CDR3 protein: CASRSGHRDYEQYF

J gene: TRBJ1-1
V gene: TRBV28
clone size: once
D gene: TRBD1
CDR3 DNA: TGTGCCAGCAGTTTCAGGGGGTCGTATACTGAAGCTTTCTTT
CDR3 protein: CASSFRGSYTEAFF

J gene: TRBJ1-1
V gene: TRBV28
clone size: -
D gene: -
CDR3 DNA: TGTGCCAGCAGTTTAAGGGGGTCGTACGGTTTTGAGGATGAAGCTTTCTTT
CDR3 protein: CASSLRGSYGFEDEAFF

J gene: TRBJ2-7
V gene: TRBV6-5
clone size: -
D gene: TRBD2
CDR3 DNA: TGTGCCAGCAGCGCTAGCGGGAGGTCCTCCTACGAGCAGTACTTC
CDR3 protein: CASSASGRSSYEQYF

J gene: TRBJ2-5
V gene: TRBV4-3
clone size: -
D gene: TRBD1
CDR3 DNA: TGCGCCAGCAGCCAAGCTCCCCAGACAGGGGGAGAGACCCAGTACTTC
CDR3 protein: CASSQAPQTGGETQYF

J gene: TRBJ2-7
V gene: TRBV11-2
clone size: -
D gene: -
CDR3 DNA: TGTGCCAGCAGCTTTTTTAGCGGAGCCTACGAGCAGTACTTC
CDR3 protein: CASSFFSGAYEQYF

J gene: TRBJ1-5
V gene: TRBV4-2
clone size: -
D gene: TRBD1
CDR3 DNA: TGTGCCAGCAGCCAAGAGGTGGAGGGGGCTCAGCCCCAGCATTTT
CDR3 protein: CASSQEVEGAQPQHF

J gene: TRBJ2-5
V gene: TRBV19
clone size: once
D gene: TRBD1
CDR3 DNA: TGTGCCAGTAGTACCAACAGGGGACAAGAGACCCAGTACTTC
CDR3 protein: CASSTNRGQETQYF

J gene: TRBJ2-1
V gene: TRBV5-1
clone size: -
D gene: -
CDR3 DNA: TGCGCCAGCAGCTTACGCAGCTCCTACAATGAGCAGTTCTTC
CDR3 protein: CASSLRSSYNEQFF

J gene: TRBJ2-3
V gene: TRBV15
clone size: many
D gene: -
CDR3 DNA: TGTGCCACCAGCCAAGAAGAGGAGGCGGATACGCAGTATTTT
CDR3 protein: CATSQEEEADTQYF

J gene: TRBJ1-3
V gene: TRBV7-9
clone size: -
D gene: -
CDR3 DNA: TGTGCCAGCAGCTTTCAATTTCCGAGCGCCTACTCTGGAAACACCATATATTTT
CDR3 protein: CASSFQFPSAYSGNTIYF

J gene: TRBJ2-1
V gene: TRBV4-3
clone size: -
D gene: TRBD2
CDR3 DNA: TGCGCCAGCAGCCAAGCCAGCGGGGGTTCCTACAATGAGCAGTTCTTC
CDR3 protein: CASSQASGGSYNEQFF